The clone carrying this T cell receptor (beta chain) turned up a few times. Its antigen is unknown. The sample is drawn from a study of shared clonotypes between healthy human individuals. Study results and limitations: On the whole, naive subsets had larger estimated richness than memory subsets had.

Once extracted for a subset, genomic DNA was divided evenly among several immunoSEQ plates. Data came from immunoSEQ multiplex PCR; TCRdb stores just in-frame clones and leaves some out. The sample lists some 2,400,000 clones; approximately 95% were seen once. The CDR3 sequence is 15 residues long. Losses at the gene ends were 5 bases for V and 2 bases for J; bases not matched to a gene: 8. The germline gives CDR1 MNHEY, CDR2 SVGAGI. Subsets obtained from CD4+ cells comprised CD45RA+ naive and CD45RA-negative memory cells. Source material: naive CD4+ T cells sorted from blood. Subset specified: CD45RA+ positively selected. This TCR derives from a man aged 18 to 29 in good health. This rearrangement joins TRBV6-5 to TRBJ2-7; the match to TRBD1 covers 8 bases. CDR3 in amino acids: CASSQPGQATYEQYF. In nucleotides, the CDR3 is TGTGCCAGCAGTCAACCGGGACAGGCGACCTACGAGCAGTACTTC.